This T cell receptor (beta chain) was sequenced in a study of shared clonotypes between healthy human individuals. Germline CDR1 GTSNPN, CDR2 SVGIG (reference sequence). This CDR3 comprises 15 residues. The germline V and J ends were trimmed by 1 base and 5 bases, with 17 bases remaining between them. CD45RO-negative CD8 cells positively selected for CCR7 made up the naive population, which excluded terminally differentiated effector memory CD45RA+ cells. Using immunoSEQ multiplex PCR, the repertoire was profiled, and TCRdb retains in-frame clones only, with some absent. The table shows under 2,000,000 clones, with about 95% occurring only once. Regarding the study as a whole: About 5% was the fraction of naive CD4 clonotypes found shared across four donors. The generation probabilities recorded for non-shared clonotypes fell below those of clonotypes shared by all four donors.

In regard to this clone: Its antigen is unidentified.

The V gene is TRBV30, the J gene TRBJ1-2, with D possibly matching TRBD1 (6 bases). This receptor was identified in a man between 18 and 29 years old in good health. Sequencing used naive CD8+ T cells sorted from blood. Here the CDR3 reads CAWSDPWDTAYGYTF. The CDR3 DNA is TGTGCCTGGAGTGACCCCTGGGACACGGCGTATGGCTACACCTTC.